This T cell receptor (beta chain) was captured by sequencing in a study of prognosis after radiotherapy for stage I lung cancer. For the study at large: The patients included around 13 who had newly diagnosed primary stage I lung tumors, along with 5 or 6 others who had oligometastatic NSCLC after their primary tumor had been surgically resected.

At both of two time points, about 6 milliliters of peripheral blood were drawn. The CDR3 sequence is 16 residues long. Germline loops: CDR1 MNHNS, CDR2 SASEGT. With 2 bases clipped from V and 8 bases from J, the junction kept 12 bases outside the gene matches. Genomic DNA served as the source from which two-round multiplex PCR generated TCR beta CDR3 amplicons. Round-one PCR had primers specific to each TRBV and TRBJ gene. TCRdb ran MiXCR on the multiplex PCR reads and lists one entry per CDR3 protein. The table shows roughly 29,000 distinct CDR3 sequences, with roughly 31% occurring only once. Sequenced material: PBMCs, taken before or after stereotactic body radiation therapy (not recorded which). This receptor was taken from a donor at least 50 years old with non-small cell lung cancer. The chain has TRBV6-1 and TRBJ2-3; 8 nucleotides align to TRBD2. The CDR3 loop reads CASSESASGGATTQYF. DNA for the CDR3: TGTGCCAGCAGTGAATCCGCGAGCGGGGGTGCCACTACGCAGTATTTT.